A single T cell receptor (beta chain) is shown here with its context. Its antigen is undetermined. J gave up 4 bases and V 8 bases, and 8 bases lay outside the gene matches. Germline-derived CDR1 and CDR2 are MNHEY and SVGAGI. The CDR3 has 15 amino acids. This specimen comes from a study of neoadjuvant anti-PD-1 for oral cavity cancer. The overall study: Patients without progression got a fourth dose around day 43.

TCRdb's copy holds only in-frame clones and misses some; the assay was immunoSEQ multiplex PCR. The data contain 7,000 to 9,000 clones, 50% to 75% of them singletons. Overall study results and limits: Higher pretreatment blood Treg/Th17 ratios correlated with higher pretreatment blood and lower post-treatment tumor TCRbeta clonality.

The rearrangement joins TRBV6-5 to TRBJ2-5; 12 bases match TRBD2. This receptor was identified in a person aged 40 to 85 with oral cavity squamous cell carcinoma. The sequencing used tumor tissue, collected before nivolumab (anti-PD-1) treatment. The CDR3 here is CASVRTSGTRETQYF. The CDR3 DNA is TGTGCCAGCGTTCGGACTAGCGGGACTCGAGAGACCCAGTACTTC.